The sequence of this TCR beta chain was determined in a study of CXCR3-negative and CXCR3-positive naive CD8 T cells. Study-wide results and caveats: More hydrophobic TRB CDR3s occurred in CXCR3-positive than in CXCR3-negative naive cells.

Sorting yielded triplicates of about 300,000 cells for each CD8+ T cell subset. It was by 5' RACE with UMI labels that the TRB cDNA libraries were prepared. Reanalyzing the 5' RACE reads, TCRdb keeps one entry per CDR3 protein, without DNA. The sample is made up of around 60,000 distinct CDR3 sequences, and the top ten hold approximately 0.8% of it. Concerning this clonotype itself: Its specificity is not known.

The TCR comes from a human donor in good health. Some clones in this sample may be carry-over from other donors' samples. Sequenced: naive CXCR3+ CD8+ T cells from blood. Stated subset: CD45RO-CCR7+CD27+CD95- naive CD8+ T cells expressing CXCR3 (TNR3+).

CDR3 in amino acids: CASSFKAGGAYEQYF. The rearrangement joins TRBV12-3 or TRBV12-4 to TRBJ2-7. The CDR3 is made up of 15 amino acids.